These T cell receptor beta chains were read from a single sample in a study of T-cell memory formation after mild COVID-19. MiXCR, run by TCRdb on the 5' RACE reads, gives a single entry per CDR3 protein. The sample has around 300,000 distinct CDR3 sequences; roughly an eighth are singletons. Sequenced: PBMCs or a T cell subset sorted from them (not recorded which). Receptor source: a man aged 18 to 30 who had mild COVID-19 (a few samples of this study predate the infection). Cell type and time point are not known. The CDR3 runs from the conserved cysteine through the conserved F or W. D genes are given only for firm matches. Expanded clones get a size class; other rows say once, few or many, or leave the size out.

v_gene: TRBV5-1
j_gene: TRBJ2-2
abundance: few
d_gene: .
CDR3aa: CASSPLPESNTGELFF
CDR3nt: TGCGCCAGCAGCCCTCTCCCGGAATCGAACACCGGGGAGCTGTTTTTT

v_gene: TRBV7-3
j_gene: TRBJ2-3
abundance: many
d_gene: .
CDR3aa: CASSFGGQADTQYF
CDR3nt: TGTGCCAGCAGCTTTGGGGGGCAGGCAGATACGCAGTATTTT

v_gene: TRBV7-9
j_gene: TRBJ2-1
abundance: .
d_gene: .
CDR3aa: CASSLYTLNEQFF
CDR3nt: TGTGCCAGCAGCTTATATACCCTCAATGAGCAGTTCTTC

v_gene: TRBV6-1
j_gene: TRBJ1-5
abundance: few
d_gene: .
CDR3aa: CASSEDRWNQPQHF
CDR3nt: TGTGCCAGCAGTGAAGACAGATGGAATCAGCCCCAGCATTTT

v_gene: TRBV2
j_gene: TRBJ1-1
abundance: .
d_gene: .
CDR3aa: CASSTANTEAFF
CDR3nt: TGTGCCAGCAGTACAGCAAACACTGAAGCTTTCTTT

v_gene: TRBV6-6
j_gene: TRBJ2-3
abundance: few
d_gene: .
CDR3aa: CASSYLGGTDTQYF
CDR3nt: TGTGCCAGCAGTTACTTGGGGGGCACAGATACGCAGTATTTT

v_gene: TRBV6-5
j_gene: TRBJ2-7
abundance: .
d_gene: TRBD2
CDR3aa: CASSYSRFSGGQLYF
CDR3nt: TGTGCCAGCAGTTACTCACGGTTTAGCGGGGGACAGCTGTACTTC

v_gene: TRBV6-1
j_gene: TRBJ2-5
abundance: .
d_gene: .
CDR3aa: CASTSEQETQYF
CDR3nt: TGTGCCAGCACAAGCGAGCAGGAGACCCAGTACTTC

v_gene: TRBV7-9
j_gene: TRBJ1-1
abundance: few
d_gene: TRBD1
CDR3aa: CASSLGDDRGTEAFF
CDR3nt: TGTGCCAGCAGCCTGGGGGACGACAGGGGTACTGAAGCTTTCTTT

v_gene: TRBV7-2
j_gene: TRBJ2-5
abundance: .
d_gene: .
CDR3aa: CASSFGVYGSKQETQYF
CDR3nt: TGTGCCAGCAGCTTCGGGGTCTACGGGAGCAAGCAAGAGACCCAGTACTTC

v_gene: TRBV5-1
j_gene: TRBJ2-3
abundance: .
d_gene: .
CDR3aa: CASSPRTVTDTQYF
CDR3nt: TGCGCCAGCAGCCCTCGGACAGTAACAGATACGCAGTATTTT

v_gene: TRBV7-2
j_gene: TRBJ2-1
abundance: few
d_gene: .
CDR3aa: CASSLSLAGPYNEQFF
CDR3nt: TGTGCCAGCAGCTTATCTCTCGCTGGGCCCTACAATGAGCAGTTCTTC

v_gene: TRBV27
j_gene: TRBJ1-5
abundance: .
d_gene: .
CDR3aa: CASSPIGPRGGQPQHF
CDR3nt: TGTGCCAGCAGTCCGATCGGGCCAAGGGGAGGTCAGCCCCAGCATTTT

v_gene: TRBV7-3
j_gene: TRBJ2-3
abundance: many
d_gene: TRBD1
CDR3aa: CASSAGGADTQYF
CDR3nt: TGTGCCAGCAGCGCAGGGGGCGCAGATACGCAGTATTTT

v_gene: TRBV6-6
j_gene: TRBJ2-5
abundance: many
d_gene: .
CDR3aa: CASSYFQRSQSGPLETQYF
CDR3nt: TGTGCCAGCAGTTATTTTCAAAGGTCCCAATCTGGTCCCCTCGAGACCCAGTACTTC

v_gene: TRBV18
j_gene: TRBJ1-4
abundance: .
d_gene: .
CDR3aa: CASSPREVYEKLFF
CDR3nt: TGTGCCAGCTCACCGAGGGAAGTTTATGAAAAACTGTTTTTT

v_gene: TRBV4-3
j_gene: TRBJ2-7
abundance: few
d_gene: .
CDR3aa: CASSQGTGPWYEQYF
CDR3nt: TGCGCCAGCAGCCAAGGGACGGGGCCCTGGTACGAGCAGTACTTC

v_gene: TRBV5-1
j_gene: TRBJ2-7
abundance: few
d_gene: .
CDR3aa: CASSLEGRGAYEQYF
CDR3nt: TGCGCCAGCAGCTTGGAGGGGAGAGGGGCCTACGAGCAGTACTTC

v_gene: TRBV7-7
j_gene: TRBJ2-1
abundance: few
d_gene: .
CDR3aa: CASSSQAGALNEQFF
CDR3nt: TGTGCCAGCAGCTCCCAGGCGGGGGCCCTCAATGAGCAGTTCTTC

v_gene: TRBV20-1
j_gene: TRBJ1-5
abundance: .
d_gene: .
CDR3aa: CSAGQSNQPQHF
CDR3nt: TGCAGTGCGGGCCAGAGCAATCAGCCCCAGCATTTT

v_gene: TRBV7-2
j_gene: TRBJ1-1
abundance: .
d_gene: .
CDR3aa: CASSMTQNTEAFF
CDR3nt: TGTGCCAGCAGCATGACACAGAACACTGAAGCTTTCTTT

v_gene: TRBV19
j_gene: TRBJ2-4
abundance: few
d_gene: .
CDR3aa: CASRDLPRRRGPDIQYF
CDR3nt: TGTGCCAGTAGGGACCTCCCAAGACGCAGGGGACCAGACATTCAGTACTTC

v_gene: TRBV6-1
j_gene: TRBJ2-1
abundance: few
d_gene: .
CDR3aa: CASSDGIHQREQFF
CDR3nt: TGTGCCAGCAGTGACGGGATTCATCAGAGGGAGCAGTTCTTC

v_gene: TRBV7-2
j_gene: TRBJ2-5
abundance: many
d_gene: .
CDR3aa: CASSPTRGETQYF
CDR3nt: TGTGCCAGCAGCCCCACCAGAGGGGAGACCCAGTACTTC

v_gene: TRBV28
j_gene: TRBJ1-3
abundance: few
d_gene: .
CDR3aa: CASHGTDSGNTIYF
CDR3nt: TGTGCCAGCCACGGGACGGACTCTGGAAACACCATATATTTT

v_gene: TRBV12-3/TRBV12-4
j_gene: TRBJ1-2
abundance: few
d_gene: .
CDR3aa: CASSFGGVGAYGYTF
CDR3nt: TGTGCCAGCAGTTTTGGGGGTGTCGGAGCCTATGGCTACACCTTC

v_gene: TRBV5-5
j_gene: TRBJ2-1
abundance: .
d_gene: .
CDR3aa: CASSRGMRDEQFF
CDR3nt: TGTGCCAGCAGCAGGGGGATGAGGGATGAGCAGTTCTTC

v_gene: TRBV7-2
j_gene: TRBJ2-1
abundance: few
d_gene: .
CDR3aa: CASSSQGMAYNEQFF
CDR3nt: TGTGCCAGCAGCTCACAGGGTATGGCCTACAATGAGCAGTTCTTC

v_gene: TRBV5-1
j_gene: TRBJ1-2
abundance: many
d_gene: .
CDR3aa: CASSPAGSRSVYGYTF
CDR3nt: TGCGCCAGCAGCCCGGCAGGGTCCAGATCAGTCTATGGCTACACCTTC

v_gene: TRBV14
j_gene: TRBJ1-1
abundance: few
d_gene: .
CDR3aa: CASSQETRAFF
CDR3nt: TGTGCCAGCAGCCAAGAAACCCGAGCTTTCTTT

v_gene: TRBV15
j_gene: TRBJ2-1
abundance: many
d_gene: TRBD2
CDR3aa: CATSRAAFSGGAGEQFF
CDR3nt: TGTGCCACCAGCAGAGCTGCTTTTAGCGGGGGGGCCGGAGAGCAGTTCTTC

v_gene: TRBV6-4
j_gene: TRBJ2-1
abundance: few
d_gene: TRBD2
CDR3aa: CASSDSSGGGNEQFF
CDR3nt: TGTGCCAGCAGTGACTCTAGCGGGGGAGGGAATGAGCAGTTCTTC

v_gene: TRBV7-2
j_gene: TRBJ2-3
abundance: .
d_gene: TRBD2
CDR3aa: CASSYHSGGVADTQYF
CDR3nt: TGTGCCAGCAGCTACCATAGCGGGGGGGTAGCAGATACGCAGTATTTT

v_gene: TRBV23-1
j_gene: TRBJ2-2
abundance: few
d_gene: .
CDR3aa: CASTHGDGLWCAGELFF
CDR3nt: TGCGCCAGCACCCATGGGGACGGTTTATGGTGTGCCGGGGAGCTGTTTTTT

v_gene: TRBV7-9
j_gene: TRBJ1-5
abundance: few
d_gene: TRBD1
CDR3aa: CASSCILGQGRVGNQPQHF
CDR3nt: TGTGCCAGCAGCTGTATCCTGGGACAGGGTCGCGTCGGCAATCAGCCCCAGCATTTT

v_gene: TRBV7-2
j_gene: TRBJ2-6
abundance: .
d_gene: .
CDR3aa: CASSLDRGLVLANVLTF
CDR3nt: TGTGCCTCCAGCTTAGACCGTGGCCTTGTATTGGCCAACGTCCTGACTTTC

v_gene: TRBV5-1
j_gene: TRBJ2-2
abundance: .
d_gene: .
CDR3aa: CASGLMGVTGELFF
CDR3nt: TGCGCCAGCGGCCTTATGGGGGTCACCGGGGAGCTGTTTTTT

v_gene: TRBV29-1
j_gene: TRBJ1-2
abundance: many
d_gene: TRBD1
CDR3aa: CSVEDAGQAYGYTF
CDR3nt: TGCAGCGTTGAAGATGCGGGACAGGCCTATGGCTACACCTTC

v_gene: TRBV3-1
j_gene: TRBJ2-3
abundance: .
d_gene: TRBD2
CDR3aa: CASSRELAGRTDTQYF
CDR3nt: TGTGCCAGCAGCCGGGAGCTAGCGGGCCGCACAGATACGCAGTATTTT

v_gene: TRBV4-2
j_gene: TRBJ2-2
abundance: few
d_gene: TRBD1
CDR3aa: CASSLGTGGSGELFF
CDR3nt: TGTGCCAGCAGCCTCGGGACAGGGGGATCCGGGGAGCTGTTTTTT

v_gene: TRBV20-1
j_gene: TRBJ2-5
abundance: .
d_gene: .
CDR3aa: CSARGQMQETQYF
CDR3nt: TGCAGTGCTAGAGGACAGATGCAAGAGACCCAGTACTTC

v_gene: TRBV7-2
j_gene: TRBJ1-4
abundance: few
d_gene: .
CDR3aa: CASSSRRGAYNEKLFF
CDR3nt: TGTGCCAGCAGCTCGAGAAGGGGGGCTTATAATGAAAAACTGTTTTTT

v_gene: TRBV9
j_gene: TRBJ1-1
abundance: .
d_gene: .
CDR3aa: CASSVGLGGGYTEAFF
CDR3nt: TGTGCCAGCAGCGTAGGGCTCGGTGGGGGATACACTGAAGCTTTCTTT

v_gene: TRBV18
j_gene: TRBJ1-6
abundance: few
d_gene: .
CDR3aa: CASSTLGRLGNSPLHF
CDR3nt: TGTGCCAGCTCAACTCTGGGACGGCTAGGTAATTCACCCCTCCACTTT

v_gene: TRBV7-2
j_gene: TRBJ1-2
abundance: .
d_gene: .
CDR3aa: CASSSYYGYTF
CDR3nt: TGTGCCAGCAGCTCGTATTATGGCTACACCTTC

v_gene: TRBV7-9
j_gene: TRBJ1-1
abundance: .
d_gene: .
CDR3aa: CASSLGSAAFEAFF
CDR3nt: TGTGCCAGCAGCTTAGGATCAGCGGCATTTGAAGCTTTCTTT

v_gene: TRBV6-2/TRBV6-3
j_gene: TRBJ2-2
abundance: .
d_gene: TRBD2
CDR3aa: CASATVPAGATGELFF
CDR3nt: TGTGCCAGCGCCACCGTCCCAGCGGGGGCTACCGGGGAGCTGTTTTTT

v_gene: TRBV6-6
j_gene: TRBJ2-2
abundance: many
d_gene: .
CDR3aa: CASSYQTPNTGELFF
CDR3nt: TGTGCCAGCAGTTATCAGACACCTAACACCGGGGAGCTGTTTTTT

v_gene: TRBV6-5
j_gene: TRBJ1-2
abundance: few
d_gene: .
CDR3aa: CASSFPRGGYTF
CDR3nt: TGTGCCAGCAGTTTTCCAAGGGGGGGCTACACCTTC

v_gene: TRBV6-5
j_gene: TRBJ2-2
abundance: .
d_gene: TRBD1
CDR3aa: CASSYLGQGTNTGELFF
CDR3nt: TGTGCCAGCAGTTACCTTGGACAGGGTACGAACACCGGGGAGCTGTTTTTT

v_gene: TRBV4-1
j_gene: TRBJ2-5
abundance: few
d_gene: .
CDR3aa: CASSQDSAGETQYF
CDR3nt: TGCGCCAGCAGCCAAGATAGCGCAGGAGAGACCCAGTACTTC

v_gene: TRBV7-9
j_gene: TRBJ2-3
abundance: .
d_gene: TRBD2
CDR3aa: CASSSTLAGRRGDTQYF
CDR3nt: TGTGCCAGCAGCTCCACTCTAGCGGGGAGACGGGGGGATACGCAGTATTTT

v_gene: TRBV5-4
j_gene: TRBJ2-5
abundance: .
d_gene: TRBD1
CDR3aa: CASSRGGQGQETQYF
CDR3nt: TGTGCCAGCAGCCGCGGCGGACAGGGGCAAGAGACCCAGTACTTC

v_gene: TRBV7-6
j_gene: TRBJ2-7
abundance: .
d_gene: .
CDR3aa: CASSLGQQTYSYEQYF
CDR3nt: TGTGCCAGCAGTCTTGGACAGCAAACTTACTCCTACGAGCAGTACTTC

v_gene: TRBV7-9
j_gene: TRBJ2-3
abundance: .
d_gene: .
CDR3aa: CASSFDRTITDTQYF
CDR3nt: TGTGCCAGCAGCTTTGACAGGACTATCACAGATACGCAGTATTTT